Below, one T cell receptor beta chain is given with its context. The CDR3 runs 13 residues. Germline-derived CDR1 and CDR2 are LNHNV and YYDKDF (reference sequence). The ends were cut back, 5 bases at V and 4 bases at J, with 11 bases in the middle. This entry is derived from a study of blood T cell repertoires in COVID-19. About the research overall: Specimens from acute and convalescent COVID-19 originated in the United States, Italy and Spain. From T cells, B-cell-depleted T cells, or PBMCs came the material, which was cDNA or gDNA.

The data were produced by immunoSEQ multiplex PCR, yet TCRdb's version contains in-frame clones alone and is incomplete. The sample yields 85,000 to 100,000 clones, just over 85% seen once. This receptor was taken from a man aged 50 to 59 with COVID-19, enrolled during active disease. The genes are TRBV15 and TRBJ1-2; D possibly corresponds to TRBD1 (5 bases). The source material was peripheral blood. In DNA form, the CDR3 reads TGTGCCACCAGCGCGGGGCGCGGCTATGGCTACACCTTC. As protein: CATSAGRGYGYTF.